This T cell receptor beta chain appears in the sequencing data of a study of identical twins. Study-wide points: Invariant populations such as MAIT and iNKT cells could partly muddle zero-insertion analyses. The study based its conclusions on cross-sectional statistical analysis and did not follow the same donors.

Details on this clonotype: Antigen unknown.

Germline CDR1 is DFQATT and CDR2 is SNEGSKA (reference sequence). Losses at the gene ends were 2 bases for V and 2 bases for J; bases not matched to a gene: 13. The CDR3 has 19 amino acids. Healthy Caucasians alone served as donors. Unique molecular identifiers were present on the cDNA, which also gained a universal primer site by template switching. Each CDR3 protein is one row after TCRdb ran MiXCR on the 5' RACE reads. The sample lists 1.5 million to 2 million distinct CDR3 sequences, around a third occurring once. The source of this sequence is a newborn girl in good health. V usage is TRBV20-1 and J usage is TRBJ2-2; 11 nucleotides agree with TRBD1. Sequencing was performed on cord blood. The CDR3 here is CSARLASDRGLLNTGELFF. The CDR3 region has the DNA TGCAGTGCTAGATTGGCGTCGGACAGGGGGCTACTAAACACCGGGGAGCTGTTTTTT.